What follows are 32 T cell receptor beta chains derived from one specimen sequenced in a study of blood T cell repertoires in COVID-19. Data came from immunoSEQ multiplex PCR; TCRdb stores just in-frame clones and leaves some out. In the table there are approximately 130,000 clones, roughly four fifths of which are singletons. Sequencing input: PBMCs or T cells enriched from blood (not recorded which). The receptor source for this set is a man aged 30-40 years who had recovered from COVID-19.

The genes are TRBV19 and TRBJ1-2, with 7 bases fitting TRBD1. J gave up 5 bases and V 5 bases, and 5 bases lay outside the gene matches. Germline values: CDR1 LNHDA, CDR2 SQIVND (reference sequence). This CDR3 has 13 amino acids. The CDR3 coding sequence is TGTGCCAGTAGTGGGGGACAGCTATATGGCTACACCTTC. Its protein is CASSGGQLYGYTF.

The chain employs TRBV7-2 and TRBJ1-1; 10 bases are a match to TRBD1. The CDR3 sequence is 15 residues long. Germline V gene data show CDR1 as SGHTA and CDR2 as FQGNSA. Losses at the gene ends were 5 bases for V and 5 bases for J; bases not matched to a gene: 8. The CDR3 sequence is CASSPWTGGWTEAFF. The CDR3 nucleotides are TGTGCCAGCAGCCCGTGGACAGGGGGGTGGACTGAAGCTTTCTTT.

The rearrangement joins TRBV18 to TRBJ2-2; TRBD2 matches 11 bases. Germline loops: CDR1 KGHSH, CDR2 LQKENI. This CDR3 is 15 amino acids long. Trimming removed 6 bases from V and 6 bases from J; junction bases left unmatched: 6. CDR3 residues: CASSLLAGVSGELFF. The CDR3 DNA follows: TGTGCCAGCTCGCTACTAGCGGGAGTATCCGGGGAGCTGTTTTTT.

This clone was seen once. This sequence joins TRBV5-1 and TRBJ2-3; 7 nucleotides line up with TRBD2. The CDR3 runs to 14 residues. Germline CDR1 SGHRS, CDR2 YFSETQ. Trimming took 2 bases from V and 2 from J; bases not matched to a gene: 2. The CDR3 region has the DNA TGCGCCAGCAGCTTCGCGGGAGCCACAGATACGCAGTATTTT. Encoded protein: CASSFAGATDTQYF.

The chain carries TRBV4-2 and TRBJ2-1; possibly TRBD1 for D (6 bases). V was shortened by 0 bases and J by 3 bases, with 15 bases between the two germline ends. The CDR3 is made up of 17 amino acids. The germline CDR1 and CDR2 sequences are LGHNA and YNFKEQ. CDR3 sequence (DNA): TGTGCCAGCAGCCAAGATTCGGGGCAGGGGAGCTACAATGAGCAGTTCTTC. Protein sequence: CASSQDSGQGSYNEQFF.

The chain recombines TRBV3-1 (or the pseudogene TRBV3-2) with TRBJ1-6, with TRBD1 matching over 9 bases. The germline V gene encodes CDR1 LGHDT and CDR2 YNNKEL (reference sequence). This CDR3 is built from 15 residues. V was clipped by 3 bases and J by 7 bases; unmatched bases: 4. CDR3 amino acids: CASSHRDRDNSPLHF. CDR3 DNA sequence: TGTGCCAGCAGCCACCGGGACAGGGACAATTCACCCCTCCACTTT.

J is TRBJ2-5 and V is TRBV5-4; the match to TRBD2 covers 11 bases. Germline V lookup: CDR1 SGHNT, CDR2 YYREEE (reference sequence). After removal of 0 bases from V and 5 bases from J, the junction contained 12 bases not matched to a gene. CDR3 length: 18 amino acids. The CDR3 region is CASSLGAVAGGARETQYF. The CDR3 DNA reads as TGTGCCAGCAGCTTGGGCGCAGTAGCGGGGGGGGCCAGGGAGACCCAGTACTTC.

For the CDR3, the DNA is TGTGCCAGTAGTTATAGGGGGCAGGGGGGCACAGATACGCAGTATTTT. Amino acids: CASSYRGQGGTDTQYF. V gene TRBV19 combines with J gene TRBJ2-3; 7 bases match TRBD1. Germline V lookup: CDR1 LNHDA, CDR2 SQIVND (reference sequence). The J segment lost 1 base and the V segment lost 5 bases, leaving 9 bases of the junction unmatched. The CDR3 runs 16 residues.

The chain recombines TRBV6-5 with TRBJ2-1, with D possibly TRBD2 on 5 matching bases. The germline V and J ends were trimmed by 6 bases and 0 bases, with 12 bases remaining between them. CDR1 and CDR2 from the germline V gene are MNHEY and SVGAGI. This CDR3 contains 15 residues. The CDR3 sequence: CASRLGLLSYNEQFF. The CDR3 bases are TGTGCCAGCAGACTAGGACTGCTCTCCTACAATGAGCAGTTCTTC.

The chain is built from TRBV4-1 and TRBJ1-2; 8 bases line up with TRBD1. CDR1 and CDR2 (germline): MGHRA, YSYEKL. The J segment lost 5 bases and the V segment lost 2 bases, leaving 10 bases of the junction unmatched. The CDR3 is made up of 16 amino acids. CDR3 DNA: TGCGCCAGCAGCCAACCGGGACAGGTGGGGGGTTATGGCTACACCTTC. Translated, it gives CASSQPGQVGGYGYTF.

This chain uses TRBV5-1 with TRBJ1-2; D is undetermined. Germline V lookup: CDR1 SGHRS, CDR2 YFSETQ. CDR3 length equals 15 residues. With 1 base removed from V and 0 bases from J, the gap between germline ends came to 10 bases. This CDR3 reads CASSLWAGANYGYTF. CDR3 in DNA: TGCGCCAGCAGCTTGTGGGCGGGAGCTAACTATGGCTACACCTTC.

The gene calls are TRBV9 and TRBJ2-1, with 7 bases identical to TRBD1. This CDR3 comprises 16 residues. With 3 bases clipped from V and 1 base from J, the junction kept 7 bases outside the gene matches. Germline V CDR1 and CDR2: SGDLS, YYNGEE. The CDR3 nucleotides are TGTGCCAGCAGCGAAGGGGGCGTTGGTTCCTACAATGAGCAGTTCTTC. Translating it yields CASSEGGVGSYNEQFF. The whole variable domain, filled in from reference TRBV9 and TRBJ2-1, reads DSGVTQTPKHLITATGQRVTLRCSPRSGDLSVYWYQQSLDQGLQFLIQYYNGEERAKGNILERFSAQQFPDLHSELNLSSLELGDSALYFCASSEGGVGSYNEQFFGPGTRLTVL.

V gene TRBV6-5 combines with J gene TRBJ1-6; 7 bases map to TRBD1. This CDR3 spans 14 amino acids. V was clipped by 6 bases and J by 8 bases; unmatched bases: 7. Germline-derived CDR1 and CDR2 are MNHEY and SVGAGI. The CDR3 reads CASRLTGTDSPLHF. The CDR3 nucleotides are TGTGCCAGCAGGCTGACAGGGACGGATTCACCCCTCCACTTT.

CDR3 protein: CASSSRGTNEKLFF. For the CDR3, the DNA is TGTGCCAGCAGCTCACGGGGGACTAATGAAAAACTGTTTTTT. The chain carries TRBV5-6 and TRBJ1-4; TRBD1 might be the D (5 bases). Germline-derived CDR1 and CDR2 are SGHDT and YYEEEE. This CDR3 is 14 amino acids long. V lost 3 bases and J lost 2, with 8 bases in between.

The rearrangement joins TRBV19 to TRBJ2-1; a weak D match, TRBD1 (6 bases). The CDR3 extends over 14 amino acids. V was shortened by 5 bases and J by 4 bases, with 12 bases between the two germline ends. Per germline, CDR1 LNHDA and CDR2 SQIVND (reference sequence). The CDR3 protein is CASSLGADYNEQFF. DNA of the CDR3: TGTGCCAGTAGTTTGGGGGCGGATTACAATGAGCAGTTCTTC. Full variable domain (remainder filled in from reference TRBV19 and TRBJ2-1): DGGITQSPKYLFRKEGQNVTLSCEQNLNHDAMYWYRQDPGQGLRLIYYSQIVNDFQKGDIAEGYSVSREKKESFPLTVTSAQKNPTAFYLCASSLGADYNEQFFGPGTRLTVL.

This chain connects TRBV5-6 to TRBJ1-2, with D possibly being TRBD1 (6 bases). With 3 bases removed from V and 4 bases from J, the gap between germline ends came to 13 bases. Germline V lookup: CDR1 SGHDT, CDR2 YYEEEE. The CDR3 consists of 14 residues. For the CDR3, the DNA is TGTGCCAGCAGCTACTCTACAGGGTTCTATGGCTACACCTTC. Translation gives CASSYSTGFYGYTF.

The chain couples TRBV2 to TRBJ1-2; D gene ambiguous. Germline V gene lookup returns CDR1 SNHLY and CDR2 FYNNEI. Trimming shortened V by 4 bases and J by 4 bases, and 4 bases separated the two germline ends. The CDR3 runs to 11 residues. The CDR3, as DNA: TGTGCCAGCAGTGCCCTCTATGGCTACACCTTC. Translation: CASSALYGYTF.

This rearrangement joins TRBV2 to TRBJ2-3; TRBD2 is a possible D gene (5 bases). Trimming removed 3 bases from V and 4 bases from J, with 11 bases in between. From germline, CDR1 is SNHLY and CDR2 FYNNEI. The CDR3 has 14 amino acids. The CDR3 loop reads CASSDRPSSDTQYF. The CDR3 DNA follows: TGTGCCAGCAGTGATCGGCCTAGCTCAGATACGCAGTATTTT.

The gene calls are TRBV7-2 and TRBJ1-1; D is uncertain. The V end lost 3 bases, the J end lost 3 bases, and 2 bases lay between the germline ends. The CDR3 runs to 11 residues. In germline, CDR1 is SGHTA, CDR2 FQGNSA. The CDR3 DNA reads TGTGCCAGCAGCTTCGACACTGAAGCTTTCTTT. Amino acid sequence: CASSFDTEAFF.

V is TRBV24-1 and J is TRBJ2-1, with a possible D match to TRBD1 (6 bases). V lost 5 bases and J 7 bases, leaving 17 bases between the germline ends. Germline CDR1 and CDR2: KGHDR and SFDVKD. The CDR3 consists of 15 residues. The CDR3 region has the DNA TGTGCCACCAGTGCTCGGACAGCGGTTGGGAATGAGCAGTTCTTC. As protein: CATSARTAVGNEQFF.

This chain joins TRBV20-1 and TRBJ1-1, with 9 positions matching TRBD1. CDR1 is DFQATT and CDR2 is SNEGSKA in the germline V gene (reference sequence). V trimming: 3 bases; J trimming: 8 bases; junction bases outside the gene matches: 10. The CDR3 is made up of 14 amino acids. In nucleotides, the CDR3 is TGCAGTGCTAGTACGCCAACAGGGGGCCAAGAAGCTTTCTTT. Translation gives CSASTPTGGQEAFF.

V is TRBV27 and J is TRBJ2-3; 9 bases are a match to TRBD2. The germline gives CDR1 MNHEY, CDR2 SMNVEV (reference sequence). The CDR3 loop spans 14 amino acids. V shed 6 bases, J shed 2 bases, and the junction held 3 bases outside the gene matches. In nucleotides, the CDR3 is TGTGCCAGCAGCAGCGGGAGGATCACAGATACGCAGTATTTT. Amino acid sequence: CASSSGRITDTQYF.

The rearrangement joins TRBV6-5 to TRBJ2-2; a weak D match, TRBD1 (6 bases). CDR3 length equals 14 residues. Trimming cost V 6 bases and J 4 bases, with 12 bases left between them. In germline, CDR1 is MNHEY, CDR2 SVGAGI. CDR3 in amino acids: CASRNRESTGELFF. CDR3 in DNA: TGTGCCAGCAGAAACAGGGAATCCACCGGGGAGCTGTTTTTT.

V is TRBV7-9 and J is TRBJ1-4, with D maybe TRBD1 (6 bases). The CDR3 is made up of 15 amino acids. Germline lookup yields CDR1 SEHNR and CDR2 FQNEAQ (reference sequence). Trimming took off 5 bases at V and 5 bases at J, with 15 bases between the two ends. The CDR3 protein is CASSGTRGLNEKLFF. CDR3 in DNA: TGTGCCAGCAGCGGGACTAGGGGGTTGAATGAAAAACTGTTTTTT.

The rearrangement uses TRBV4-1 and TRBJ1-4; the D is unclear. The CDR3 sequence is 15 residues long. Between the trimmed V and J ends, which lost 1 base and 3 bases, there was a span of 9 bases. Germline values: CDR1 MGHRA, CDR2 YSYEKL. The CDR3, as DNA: TGCGCCAGCAGCCAAGCGGGAGGATCTAATGAAAAACTGTTTTTT. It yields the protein CASSQAGGSNEKLFF.

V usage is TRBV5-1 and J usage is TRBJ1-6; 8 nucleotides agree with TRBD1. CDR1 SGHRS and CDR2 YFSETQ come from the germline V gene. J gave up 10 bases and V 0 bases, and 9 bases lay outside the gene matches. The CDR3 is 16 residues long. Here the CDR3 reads CASSLGVDRVFSPLHF. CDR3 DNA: TGCGCCAGCAGCTTGGGAGTGGACAGGGTTTTCTCACCCCTCCACTTT.

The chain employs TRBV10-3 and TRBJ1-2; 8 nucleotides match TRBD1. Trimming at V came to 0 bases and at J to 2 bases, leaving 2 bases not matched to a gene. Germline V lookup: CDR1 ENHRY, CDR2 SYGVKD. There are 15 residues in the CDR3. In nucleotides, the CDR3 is TGTGCCATCAGTGAGTCCAGGGGGCAGAACTATGGCTACACCTTC. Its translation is CAISESRGQNYGYTF.

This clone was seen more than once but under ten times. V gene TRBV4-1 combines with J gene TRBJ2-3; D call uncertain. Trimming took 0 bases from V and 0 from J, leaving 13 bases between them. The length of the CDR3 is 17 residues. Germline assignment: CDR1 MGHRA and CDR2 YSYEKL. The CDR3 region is CASSQDQARSSTDTQYF. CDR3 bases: TGCGCCAGCAGCCAAGATCAGGCGCGTTCTAGCACAGATACGCAGTATTTT.

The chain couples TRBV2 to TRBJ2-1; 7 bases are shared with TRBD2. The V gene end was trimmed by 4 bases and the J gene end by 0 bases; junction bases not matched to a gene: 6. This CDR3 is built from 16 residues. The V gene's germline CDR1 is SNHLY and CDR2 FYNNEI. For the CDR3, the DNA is TGTGCCAGCAGTGGTGTGGGCGGGGGCTCCTACAATGAGCAGTTCTTC. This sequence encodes CASSGVGGGSYNEQFF. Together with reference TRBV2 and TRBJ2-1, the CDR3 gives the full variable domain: EPEVTQTPSHQVTQMGQEVILRCVPISNHLYFYWYRQILGQKVEFLVSFYNNEISEKSEIFDDQFSVERPDGSNFTLKIRSTKLEDSAMYFCASSGVGGGSYNEQFFGPGTRLTVL.

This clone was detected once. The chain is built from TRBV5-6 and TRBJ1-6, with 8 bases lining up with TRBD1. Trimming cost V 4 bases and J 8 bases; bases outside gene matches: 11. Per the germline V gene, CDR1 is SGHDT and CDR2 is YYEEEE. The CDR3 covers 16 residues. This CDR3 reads CASSPPGTGRDSPLHF. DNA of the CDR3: TGTGCCAGCAGCCCCCCGGGGACAGGACGAGATTCACCCCTCCACTTT.

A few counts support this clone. CDR3 loop: CASSYRESAQPQHF. CDR3 DNA: TGTGCCAGCAGTTACAGGGAGTCCGCTCAGCCCCAGCATTTT. J is TRBJ1-5 and V is TRBV6-2 or TRBV6-3; D is undetermined. Trimming removed 2 bases at V and 6 bases at J, with 11 bases between. The CDR3 is made up of 14 amino acids. Germline CDR1 MNHEY, CDR2 SVGEGT.

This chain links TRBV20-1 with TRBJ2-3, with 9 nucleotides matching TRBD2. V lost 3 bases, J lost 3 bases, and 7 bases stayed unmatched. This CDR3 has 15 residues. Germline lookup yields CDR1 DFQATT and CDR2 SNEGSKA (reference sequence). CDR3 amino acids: CSASFSSGKTDTQYF. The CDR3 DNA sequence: TGCAGTGCTAGTTTCTCTAGCGGGAAAACAGATACGCAGTATTTT.